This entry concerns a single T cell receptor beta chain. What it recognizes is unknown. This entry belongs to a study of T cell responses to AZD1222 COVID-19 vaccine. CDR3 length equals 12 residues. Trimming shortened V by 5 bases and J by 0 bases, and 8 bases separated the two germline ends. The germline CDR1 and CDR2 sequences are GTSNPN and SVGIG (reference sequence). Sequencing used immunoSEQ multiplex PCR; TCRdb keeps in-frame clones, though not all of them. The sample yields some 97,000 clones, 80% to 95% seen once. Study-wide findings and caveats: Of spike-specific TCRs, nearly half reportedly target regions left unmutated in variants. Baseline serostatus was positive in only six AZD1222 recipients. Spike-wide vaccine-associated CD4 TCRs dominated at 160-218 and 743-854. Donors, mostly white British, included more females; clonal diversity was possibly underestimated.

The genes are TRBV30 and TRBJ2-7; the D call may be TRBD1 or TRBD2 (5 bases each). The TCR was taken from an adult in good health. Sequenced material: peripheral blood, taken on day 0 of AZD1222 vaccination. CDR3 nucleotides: TGTGCCTGGGGGGGATTCTCCTACGAGCAGTACTTC. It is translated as CAWGGFSYEQYF.